Below, 18 T cell receptor beta chains from the same sample are listed, as sequenced in a study of beta chain features in type 1 diabetes (dated by TCRdb to 2017 to 2018). No antigens are known for them. Libraries were built with the immunoSEQ multiplex PCR assay. All of the isolated RNA was reverse transcribed with the High Capacity cDNA Reverse Transcription Kit, so expressed TCRB transcripts were sequenced. Drawn from immuneACCESS, this table holds only the in-frame rearrangements with V and J called that TCRdb kept. Clones are partly lost; checked studies trace under half to an unresolved V gene and leave the rest unexplained. The sample yields hundreds of thousands of clones; about 14% were counted once. The ten largest clones add up to 0.03% to 0.045% of the sample. Findings and caveats that apply to the study as a whole: In all four CD4+ subsets, TCRB CDR3 length was moderately but significantly shorter in type 1 diabetes patients.

Sequencing was performed on naive CD4+ T cells from blood. This specimen's cell subset or site label, interpreted: true naive CD4+ T cells. All receptors come from a man aged 18 to 30 with type 1 diabetes.

The CDR3 DNA reads as TGTGCCAGCACTTGGGACAGCTCCTACAATGAGCAGTTCTTC. This translates into CASTWDSSYNEQFF. The chain couples TRBV7-9 to TRBJ2-1, with TRBD1 matching 7 bases. The CDR3 covers 14 residues. V lost 7 bases to trimming and J lost 0 bases; unmatched junction nucleotides: 3. Germline assignment: CDR1 SEHNR and CDR2 FQNEAQ (reference sequence).

This clone was observed a handful of times. The sample has other DNA sequences that encode this CDR3 too. The chain uses TRBV29-1 and TRBJ2-1; 12 bases are a match to TRBD2. The CDR3 runs to 14 residues. Looked up from germline, CDR1 is SQVTM and CDR2 is ANQGSEA. Trimming removed 6 bases from V and 4 bases from J; junction bases left unmatched: 4. The CDR3 sequence: CSVAGTSGYNEQFF. The CDR3, as DNA: TGCAGCGTCGCTGGGACTAGCGGGTACAATGAGCAGTTCTTC.

The chain links TRBV20-1 to TRBJ2-5; D is uncertain. The V end was cut by 3 bases, the J end by 5 bases, with 7 bases between. The CDR3 consists of 11 residues. The germline V gene encodes CDR1 DFQATT and CDR2 SNEGSKA (reference sequence). CDR3 DNA sequence: TGCAGTGCTAGGTGGAGTGAGACCCAGTACTTC. Amino acid sequence: CSARWSETQYF.

The CDR3, as DNA: TGTGCCAGCAGTTCCATGGGAACTAGCACAGATACGCAGTATTTT. Its translation: CASSSMGTSTDTQYF. The chain recombines TRBV27 with TRBJ2-3; D unclear. The CDR3 sequence is 15 residues long. Germline CDR1 reads MNHEY; CDR2 reads SMNVEV (reference sequence). V shed 4 bases and J shed 0 bases, with 11 bases lying between them.

This chain uses TRBV30 with TRBJ1-4; the D gene is possibly TRBD1 (6 bases). Germline CDR1 GTSNPN, CDR2 SVGIG (reference sequence). The CDR3 contains 13 residues. V was clipped by 2 bases and J by 7 bases, with 11 bases between them. CDR3 sequence (DNA): TGTGCCTGGAGTCCAAACAGGGCTGAAAAACTGTTTTTT. Residues: CAWSPNRAEKLFF.

The chain is built from TRBV13 and TRBJ2-5; perhaps TRBD1 as D (6 bases). The CDR3 has 12 residues. The germline CDR1 and CDR2 sequences are PRHDT and FYEKMQ (reference sequence). Trimming removed 6 bases from V and 3 bases from J, with 8 bases in between. CDR3 nucleotides: TGTGCCAGCAGGAGGACAGAAGAGACCCAGTACTTC. This codes for CASRRTEETQYF. Full variable domain (rest looked up from reference TRBV13 and TRBJ2-5): AAGVIQSPRHLIKEKRETATLKCYPIPRHDTVYWYQQGPGQDPQFLISFYEKMQSDKGSIPDRFSAQQFSDYHSELNMSSLELGDSALYFCASRRTEETQYFGPGTRLLVL.

This clone was observed a few times. The gene calls are TRBV29-1 and TRBJ2-1; a possible D gene is TRBD2 (7 bases). CDR1 is SQVTM and CDR2 is ANQGSEA in the germline V gene. The V end was cut by 3 bases, the J end by 7 bases, with 13 bases between. The CDR3 extends over 13 amino acids. The CDR3 DNA is TGCAGCGTTGACGGGGCGGGGGCAAATGAGCAGTTCTTC. Amino acid sequence: CSVDGAGANEQFF.

The chain joins TRBV20-1 to TRBJ2-5; D is uncertain. Deletions cut 6 bases from V and 6 bases from J, with 11 bases between. The CDR3 contains 11 residues. CDR1 and CDR2 (germline): DFQATT, SNEGSKA (reference sequence). This CDR3 is CSALLGQTQYF. DNA of the CDR3: TGCAGTGCACTATTGGGCCAGACCCAGTACTTC.

The chain recombines TRBV11-2 with TRBJ2-3, with 8 positions matching TRBD1. V shed 5 bases and J 1 base; nucleotides not matched to a gene: 8. The CDR3 runs 16 residues. The germline gives CDR1 SGHAT, CDR2 FQNNGV. The CDR3 is CASSTRDRQRTDTQYF. The CDR3 DNA follows: TGTGCCAGCAGCACCCGGGACAGGCAACGCACAGATACGCAGTATTTT.

This clone was seen a few times. CDR3 DNA sequence: TGTGCCACCAGCAGGGAGTTTTTAGATACGCAGTATTTT. Translating gives CATSREFLDTQYF. The V and J genes are TRBV15 and TRBJ2-3; D is unclear. The V and J ends lost 3 bases and 5 bases respectively, with 9 bases between them. Germline loops: CDR1 LNHNV, CDR2 YYDKDF (reference sequence). The CDR3 length is 13 residues.

The chain is built from TRBV30 and TRBJ2-4; 9 bases map to TRBD2. The germline V gene has CDR1 GTSNPN and CDR2 SVGIG (reference sequence). The CDR3 has 14 residues. Trimming removed 3 bases from V and 9 bases from J; junction bases left unmatched: 9. CDR3 sequence: CAWRGSGGVGIQYF. The CDR3, as DNA: TGTGCCTGGAGAGGTAGCGGGGGAGTCGGCATTCAGTACTTC.

This clone was counted between two and nine times. The rearrangement uses TRBV11-3 and TRBJ2-3; perhaps TRBD2 as D (6 bases). This CDR3 is built from 15 residues. Looked up from germline, CDR1 is SGHNT and CDR2 is YENEEA. V was shortened by 5 bases and J by 0 bases, with 12 bases between the two germline ends. CDR3 loop: CASSLYRGSTDTQYF. Written as DNA, the CDR3 is TGTGCCAGCAGCCTATACCGGGGGAGCACAGATACGCAGTATTTT.

The V and J genes are TRBV25-1 and TRBJ2-3; no firm D call. Germline-derived CDR1 and CDR2 are MGHDK and SYGVNS. V gave up 3 bases and J gave up 2 bases, with 3 bases separating them. This CDR3 spans 12 amino acids. In nucleotides, the CDR3 is TGTGCCAGCAGTGACTACACAGATACGCAGTATTTT. As protein: CASSDYTDTQYF.

The CDR3 loop is CASSLSGDGYEQYF. The CDR3 DNA is TGTGCCAGCAGTTTATCAGGAGACGGCTACGAGCAGTACTTC. V and J are TRBV28 and TRBJ2-7, with no clear D. Germline V CDR1 and CDR2: MDHEN, SYDVKM. The CDR3 totals 14 residues. Trimming stripped 1 base from V and 3 bases from J, with 10 bases between.

V is TRBV7-2 and J is TRBJ1-5; no reliable D call. Per the germline V gene, CDR1 is SGHTA and CDR2 is FQGNSA. This CDR3 spans 13 amino acids. Between the trimmed V and J ends, which lost 1 base and 7 bases, there was a span of 8 bases. In nucleotides, the CDR3 is TGTGCCAGCAGCTTAGATTGGAGCCAGCCCCAGCATTTT. This gives the protein CASSLDWSQPQHF.

This clone was seen a few times. The gene calls are TRBV6-1 and TRBJ1-2; the D is unclear. The ends were cut back, 7 bases at V and 4 bases at J, with 16 bases in the middle. Germline CDR1 reads MNHNS; CDR2 reads SASEGT. CDR3 length: 14 residues. CDR3 sequence reads: CASKPYEGFYGYTF. For the CDR3, the DNA is TGTGCCAGCAAGCCCTATGAGGGTTTCTATGGCTACACCTTC.

In its sample, this clone was seen a few times. The rearrangement uses TRBV10-3 and TRBJ2-3; D might be TRBD1 (6 bases). Germline loops: CDR1 ENHRY, CDR2 SYGVKD. The CDR3 spans 14 residues. V lost 3 bases to trimming and J lost 4 bases, with 11 bases between them. For the CDR3, the DNA is TGTGCCATCAGTGAATACAGGGTAGCAGATACGCAGTATTTT. This encodes CAISEYRVADTQYF.

The J gene is TRBJ2-7, the V gene TRBV28, with TRBD1 matching over 9 bases. The CDR3 spans 14 residues. V gave up 3 bases and J gave up 4 bases; unmatched junction bases: 4. Germline CDR1 and CDR2: MDHEN and SYDVKM. CDR3 DNA sequence: TGTGCCAGCAGTTTTGGAGGGACAGGGTACGAGCAGTACTTC. Encoded protein: CASSFGGTGYEQYF.